Listed below are T cell receptor beta chains from one sample, sequenced in a study of Graves' ophthalmopathy and Graves' hyperthyroidism. TCRdb reprocessed the multiplex PCR reads with MiXCR, giving one entry per CDR3 protein. The table records just over 400,000 distinct CDR3 sequences, around 20% of them present only once. Sequencing was performed on peripheral blood. Receptor source: a woman in her late teens or twenties with stable Graves' hyperthyroidism. Each CDR3 is given with its conserved first and last residue. A D gene is named only where the DNA matches it firmly. Clone size is stated in some rows and not others, as once, few, many or a class when expanded.

clone_size j_call d_call v_call cdr3_nt cdr3_aa
many TRBJ1-5 TRBD1 TRBV6-6 TGTGCCAGCAGGGGGGGCGGGACAGGGTATGTTTCGAGCAATCAGCCCCAGCATTTT CASRGGGTGYVSSNQPQHF
- TRBJ1-1 TRBD1 TRBV5-1 TGCGCCAGCAATCCAGGGGGAGCAATGAACACTGAAGCTTTCTTT CASNPGGAMNTEAFF
many TRBJ2-7 - TRBV28 TGTGCCAGCAGTTTATTGCAGGGGTTCCACGAGCAGTACTTC CASSLLQGFHEQYF
few TRBJ2-7 - TRBV3-1 TGTGCCAGCAGCGACTACTCGGGGGCGGGGGACGAGCAGTACTTC CASSDYSGAGDEQYF
many TRBJ2-7 - TRBV2 TGTGCCAGCACACGAGCCGATACCTACGAGCAGTACTTC CASTRADTYEQYF
- TRBJ1-1 TRBD1 TRBV12-3/TRBV12-4 TGTGCCAGCAGCCTCCGGACAGGGAGGATTTCTGAAGCTTTCTTT CASSLRTGRISEAFF
many TRBJ1-2 TRBD1 TRBV30 TGTGCCTGGGATCCGGGACAGTTCTCTGGCTACACCTTC CAWDPGQFSGYTF
many TRBJ2-7 - TRBV10-2 TGCGCCAGCAGTGATGGCGGGATCCCCCTCGAGCAGTACTTC CASSDGGIPLEQYF
many TRBJ2-7 - TRBV30 TGTGCCTGGAGTCTCAGGTACGAGCAGTACTTC CAWSLRYEQYF
many TRBJ2-5 TRBD2 TRBV28 TGTGCCAGCAGTTGGGGACTAGTCGGTGAGACCCAGTACTTC CASSWGLVGETQYF
few TRBJ2-5 TRBD1 TRBV5-1 TGCGCCAGCAGCTTAGGAACAGGGGGCTTCGGGGAGACCCAGTACTTC CASSLGTGGFGETQYF
many TRBJ2-7 - TRBV12-3/TRBV12-4 TGTGCCAGCAGTTTCACTGGGCTTGACTACGAGCAGTACTTC CASSFTGLDYEQYF
- TRBJ2-7 - TRBV11-2 TGTGCCAGCAGCTTTTCTATCAGGGAAAGCTCCTACGAGCAGTACTTC CASSFSIRESSYEQYF
many TRBJ2-7 - TRBV6-5 TGTGCCAGCAGTCCGGTGGGGGGAGAGCCCTACGAGCAGTACTTC CASSPVGGEPYEQYF
- TRBJ2-7 TRBD2 TRBV7-3 TGTGCCAGCAGCCACACACTAGCGGGAGGCTACGAGCAGTACTTC CASSHTLAGGYEQYF
many TRBJ2-7 TRBD1 TRBV4-3 TGCGCCAGCAGCCAAGATCCAGGGGGCGAGGCCTACGAGCAGTACTTC CASSQDPGGEAYEQYF
- TRBJ1-1 - TRBV2 TGTGCCACCCTATCGGCAAGTATGAACACTGAAGCTTTCTTT CATLSASMNTEAFF
- TRBJ2-5 - TRBV6-2/TRBV6-3 TGTGCCAGCAGTTGGCGCGGGCTCCCCCAAGAGACCCAGTACTTC CASSWRGLPQETQYF
- TRBJ1-1 - TRBV15 TGTGCCACCAGCAGGTCACTTGCGGTGAACACTGATGCTTTCTTT CATSRSLAVNTDAFF
many TRBJ1-1 - TRBV6-5 TGTGCCAGCAGTTATGACCCTCGGAGGATGAACACTGAAGCTTTCTTT CASSYDPRRMNTEAFF
many TRBJ2-6 - TRBV11-2 TGTGCCAGCAGCCGAAGATCTGGGGCCAACGTCCTGACTTTC CASSRRSGANVLTF
many TRBJ2-7 TRBD1 TRBV19 TGTGCCAGTAGTAATCAGGGGGCTAACGAGCAGTACTTC CASSNQGANEQYF
few TRBJ2-7 - TRBV6-5 TGTGCCAGCAGTTACTCGGGTCCCGGGGGCGAGCAGTACTTC CASSYSGPGGEQYF
- TRBJ1-2 - TRBV6-5 TGTGCCAGCAGTTACGAATACTTCGGTGGCTACACCTTC CASSYEYFGGYTF
- TRBJ1-1 - TRBV6-1 TGTGCCAGCAGCGTAAGCTCCACTGATGCTTTCTTT CASSVSSTDAFF
few TRBJ2-7 - TRBV13 TGTGCCAGCAGCATCGGACGATACGAGCAGTACTTC CASSIGRYEQYF
many TRBJ1-2 - TRBV7-9 TGTGCCAGCAGCTTAGGATCGGGGTTTGATGGCTACACCTTC CASSLGSGFDGYTF
few TRBJ2-4 TRBD2 TRBV15 TGTGCCACCAGCGGCAGGACTAGCGGGAGTTTAAGTATCCCAAACATTCAGTACTTC CATSGRTSGSLSIPNIQYF
- TRBJ2-3 - TRBV6-1 TGTGCCAGCAGGCCCAGGGGGGCTTGGACAGATACGCAGTATTTT CASRPRGAWTDTQYF
many TRBJ2-5 TRBD1 TRBV28 TGTGCCAGCAGCCCACACCCGGGACAGGGTGGGGAGACCCAGTACTTC CASSPHPGQGGETQYF
- TRBJ2-7 - TRBV4-1 TGCGCCAGCAGCCAAGGCTTCGCCAGGGACTACGAGCAGTACTTC CASSQGFARDYEQYF
many TRBJ2-5 - TRBV25-1 TGTGCCAGCAGTGAATTTGGGGGAGAGACCCAGTACTTC CASSEFGGETQYF
many TRBJ1-5 - TRBV6-2/TRBV6-3 TGTGCCAGCAGTCGGTCAGGACTGGACCTTTATAGCAATCAGCCCCAGCATTTT CASSRSGLDLYSNQPQHF
few TRBJ2-5 TRBD1 TRBV11-2 TGTGCCAGCAGCTTAGGTGTCAGGGGGGAGACCCAGTACTTC CASSLGVRGETQYF
few TRBJ2-2 - TRBV4-1 TGCGCCAGCAGCCGGAGCGGAGTGAACGGGGAGCTGTTTTTT CASSRSGVNGELFF
many TRBJ1-5 - TRBV6-1 TGTGCCAGCAGTGAATACGTGGGGGGTAGAAGAGGTCAGCCCCAGCATTTT CASSEYVGGRRGQPQHF
few TRBJ2-6 - TRBV6-5 TGTGCCAGCCTAGGGCGAGACAGAAATCAGCTGACTGGGGCCAACGTCCTGACTTTC CASLGRDRNQLTGANVLTF
many TRBJ2-5 TRBD2 TRBV29-1 TGCAGCGCCAGGATAGCGGGAGGGCGGGGGGAGACCCAGTACTTC CSARIAGGRGETQYF
many TRBJ2-7 - TRBV2 TGTGCCAGCAGCTCCACTAGCTACTCCTACGAGCAGTACTTC CASSSTSYSYEQYF
- TRBJ2-7 - TRBV6-1 TGTGCCAGCAGGGGAGTACAGACCTACGAGCAGTACTTC CASRGVQTYEQYF
- TRBJ1-1 - TRBV19 TGTGCCAGTAGTAGTTTAAATGGCAACACTGAAGCTTTCTTT CASSSLNGNTEAFF
many TRBJ1-6 TRBD1 TRBV7-8 TGTGCCAGCAGCTTAGCGCTGGGACAGGAAAAATCACCCCTCCACTTT CASSLALGQEKSPLHF
many TRBJ1-2 - TRBV7-9 TGTGCCAGCAGCTTAGAAATTAGCTATGGCTACACCTTC CASSLEISYGYTF
few TRBJ2-5 TRBD1 TRBV6-2/TRBV6-3 TGTGCCAGTACAGGGGGTCCGGAGACCCAGTACTTC CASTGGPETQYF
- TRBJ2-2 TRBD2 TRBV29-1 TGCAGCGTTGTCGTAGCGGGAGTTCCCGGGGAGCTGTTTTTT CSVVVAGVPGELFF
- TRBJ2-7 - TRBV10-2 TGCGCCAGCAGTGTCGTTTGGGAGCAGTACTTC CASSVVWEQYF
- TRBJ2-2 TRBD2 TRBV4-3 TGCGCCAGCAGCCAAGGCTTAGCGGGAGGGCTGTCCGGGGAGCTGTTTTTT CASSQGLAGGLSGELFF
few TRBJ1-2 - TRBV12-3/TRBV12-4 TGTGCCAGCAGCTTCTCCACGGAGGGTGGCTATGGCTACACCTTC CASSFSTEGGYGYTF